This T cell receptor beta chain was sequenced in a study of blood T cells in healthy people across ages. This clonotype was detected ten times or more. PCR was performed a second time for roughly 7 to 11 cycles using a sample-barcoded 5' primer and a J-beta primer mix. TCRdb re-called the 5' RACE reads with MiXCR, one entry per CDR3 protein. The sample consists of more than 900,000 distinct CDR3 sequences, under 30% of them appearing once. The same data also contributed to another study, on T cells of mothers and their children.

Sequenced input: blood. The TCR was taken from a girl aged 2 to 10 in good health.

Here the CDR3 reads CASSLAGVDTQYF. The CDR3 bases are TGTGCCAGCAGTTTAGCAGGGGTAGATACGCAGTATTTT. V and J are TRBV12-3 or TRBV12-4 and TRBJ2-3; tentative D call: TRBD1 (5 bases). V was clipped by 0 bases and J by 5 bases, with 6 bases between them. The CDR3 length is 13 residues.